The 17 T cell receptor beta chains reported below all come from one sample, sequenced in a study of T cell repertoires in cytomegalovirus infection (dated by TCRdb to 2018 to 2020). Data came from an Illumina HiSeq 1500. TCRdb handled the public reads itself, with Q25 trimming in fastp and clone calling in MiXCR, and kept productive beta chains. CDR3 protein duplicates are merged, each entry listing the most common genes and DNA. Within this sample are some 450,000 distinct CDR3 sequences, with around 32% of them counted one time only. The top ten clones comprise about an eighth of the sample. Sequenced input: PBMCs. The receptors stem from a human donor in good health (CMV status not recorded). Some clones in this sample may be carry-over from other donors' samples.

This clonotype has a count of ten or more. The chain couples TRBV7-2 to TRBJ2-7; TRBD1 might be the D (6 bases). Germline V gene data show CDR1 as SGHTA and CDR2 as FQGNSA. Trimming cost V 6 bases and J 2 bases, with 11 bases left between them. This CDR3 contains 13 residues. The CDR3 DNA reads TGTGCCAGCAGGTTGGGGGCCGCCTACGAGCAGTACTTC. The encoded protein is CASRLGAAYEQYF.

This clonotype was picked up many times. This chain connects TRBV12-3 or TRBV12-4 to TRBJ1-2; D uncertain. Trimming took 6 bases from V and 3 from J, leaving 14 bases between them. This CDR3 has 14 residues. The DNA of the CDR3 is TGTGCCAGCAGCAATTATCCTGGGGACTATGGCTACACCTTC. Translating gives CASSNYPGDYGYTF.

Regarding this clonotype: At one boundary the junction diverges from the germline segment, which might be a read error. This chain uses TRBV6-8 with TRBJ2-4; perhaps D is TRBD1 or TRBD2 (5 bases each). The germline CDR1 and CDR2 sequences are MNHGY and SAAAGT. The CDR3 totals 16 residues. CDR3 nucleotide sequence: TGTGCCAGCAGTTACTCTGGCCGAGGGGCCAAAAACATTCGGTACTTC. Translated, it gives CASSYSGRGAKNIRYF.

The chain recombines TRBV6-2 or TRBV6-3 with TRBJ2-7; D uncertain. Germline loops: CDR1 MNHEY, CDR2 SVGEGT. Trimming removed 0 bases from V and 5 bases from J, with 5 bases in between. CDR3 length: 12 residues. The CDR3 nucleotides read TGTGCCAGCAGTTACTCGATGCACGAGCAGTACTTC. The encoded protein is CASSYSMHEQYF.

This clonotype was counted a few times. The chain carries TRBV29-1 and TRBJ1-1, with D tentatively TRBD1 (5 bases). The germline V and J ends were trimmed by 6 bases and 3 bases, with 14 bases remaining between them. The CDR3 is made up of 13 amino acids. Germline V gene data show CDR1 as SQVTM and CDR2 as ANQGSEA. CDR3 in amino acids: CSVAQGRDTEAFF. DNA of the CDR3: TGCAGCGTGGCCCAGGGTAGAGACACTGAAGCTTTCTTT.

The table lists this clonotype with many counts. The V and J genes are TRBV27 and TRBJ2-7, with D uncertain. CDR1 MNHEY and CDR2 SMNVEV come from the germline V gene (reference sequence). Trimming took 4 bases from V and 2 from J, leaving 9 bases between them. The CDR3 runs to 13 residues. CDR3 amino acids: CASSYKGPYEQYF. The CDR3 DNA follows: TGTGCCAGCAGTTATAAGGGCCCCTACGAGCAGTACTTC.

A remark on this clonotype: Being one base from a much bigger clone, this may be a read error. This chain links TRBV7-2 with TRBJ2-3, with D tentatively TRBD1 (5 bases). This CDR3 contains 13 residues. The germline gives CDR1 SGHTA, CDR2 FQGNSA. This CDR3 is CASSALRGWTQCF. CDR3 nucleotide sequence: TGTGCCAGCAGCGCCCTAAGGGGATGGACGCAGTGTTTT.

This clonotype was observed a few times. This chain links TRBV2 with TRBJ2-3, with D hard to call. The CDR3 sequence is 13 residues long. V was clipped by 6 bases and J by 3 bases, with 10 bases between them. Looked up from germline, CDR1 is SNHLY and CDR2 is FYNNEI. In nucleotides, the CDR3 is TGTGCCAGCAGAGTAGACAAGACAGATACGCAGTATTTT. Translated, it gives CASRVDKTDTQYF.

Regarding this clonotype: This may come from a read error, since a much larger clone is one base off. This chain connects TRBV7-4 to TRBJ2-7; 7 nucleotides align to TRBD2. Germline CDR1 reads SGHVT; CDR2 reads SQSDAQ. V dropped 4 bases and J dropped 3; count of bases not matched to a gene: 9. The CDR3 spans 15 residues. The DNA of the CDR3 is TGTGCCAGCAGCTGGCCTCAGGGAGGGAGCTACGAGCAGTACTTC. It is translated as CASSWPQGGSYEQYF.

CDR3 loop: CASSLYSNTGELFF. For the CDR3, the DNA is TGTGCCAGCAGCTTGTACAGCAACACCGGGGAGCTGTTTTTT. This chain connects TRBV5-4 to TRBJ2-2; D not resolved. The CDR3 is made up of 14 amino acids. The germline V gene encodes CDR1 SGHNT and CDR2 YYREEE (reference sequence). V lost 1 base and J lost 2, with 6 bases in between.

The rearrangement links TRBV27 to TRBJ1-1; 7 bases match TRBD1. Per the germline V gene, CDR1 is MNHEY and CDR2 is SMNVEV (reference sequence). The CDR3 loop spans 14 amino acids. V shed 6 bases, J shed 0 bases, and the junction held 4 bases outside the gene matches. In DNA form, the CDR3 reads TGTGCCAGCAGAAGGGGGCAGCTGAACACTGAAGCTTTCTTT. It is translated as CASRRGQLNTEAFF.

This clonotype has at least ten counts. The chain combines TRBV12-3 or TRBV12-4 with TRBJ2-5, with 12 bases identical to TRBD1. After removal of 4 bases from V and 4 bases from J, the junction contained 16 bases not matched to a gene. The CDR3 has 19 residues. CDR3 coding DNA: TGTGCCAGCAGTTCGACCACAAACCCTGGGACAGGGGGCGTAGAGACCCAGTACTTC. Encoded protein: CASSSTTNPGTGGVETQYF.

V is TRBV11-2 and J is TRBJ1-2, with 8 positions matching TRBD1. The CDR3 is made up of 17 amino acids. Germline values: CDR1 SGHAT, CDR2 FQNNGV. Trimming removed 5 bases from V and 7 bases from J; junction bases left unmatched: 18. The CDR3 protein is CASSPGTGALNPTGYTF. CDR3 coding DNA: TGTGCCAGCAGCCCCGGGACAGGTGCCTTGAACCCAACTGGCTACACCTTC.

This chain uses TRBV20-1 with TRBJ2-1; D ambiguous. Trimming shortened V by 1 base and J by 9 bases, and 13 bases separated the two germline ends. The CDR3 sequence is 13 residues long. Germline lookup yields CDR1 DFQATT and CDR2 SNEGSKA (reference sequence). Written as DNA, the CDR3 is TGCAGTGCTAGAGTTGCAGGTGCAAGTGAGCAGTTCTTC. It translates to CSARVAGASEQFF.

The sample holds a few counts of this clonotype. The chain carries TRBV6-2 or TRBV6-3 and TRBJ1-1; possibly TRBD1 for D (5 bases). Germline lookup yields CDR1 MNHEY and CDR2 SVGEGT. There are 14 residues in the CDR3. V shed 5 bases and J shed 3 bases, with 13 bases lying between them. In nucleotides, the CDR3 is TGTGCCAGCAGTGGGGCACATGCCGACACTGAAGCTTTCTTT. This sequence encodes CASSGAHADTEAFF.

The rearrangement links TRBV19 to TRBJ2-7; perhaps TRBD2 as D (6 bases). V was shortened by 3 bases and J by 6 bases, with 30 bases between the two germline ends. The CDR3 extends over 19 amino acids. Germline V CDR1 and CDR2: LNHDA, SQIVND (reference sequence). CDR3 amino acids: CASSIQSSGGGGSFGEQYF. The DNA of the CDR3 is TGTGCCAGTAGTATCCAATCAAGCGGCGGTGGAGGGTCTTTCGGCGAGCAGTACTTC.

V is TRBV6-5 and J is TRBJ1-5; D uncertain. The CDR3 sequence is 13 residues long. CDR1 and CDR2 (germline): MNHEY, SVGAGI. V lost 7 bases, J lost 3 bases, and 10 bases lay in between. CDR3 nucleotides: TGTGCCAGCATAGAGGAAATCAATCAGCCCCAGCATTTT. This encodes CASIEEINQPQHF.